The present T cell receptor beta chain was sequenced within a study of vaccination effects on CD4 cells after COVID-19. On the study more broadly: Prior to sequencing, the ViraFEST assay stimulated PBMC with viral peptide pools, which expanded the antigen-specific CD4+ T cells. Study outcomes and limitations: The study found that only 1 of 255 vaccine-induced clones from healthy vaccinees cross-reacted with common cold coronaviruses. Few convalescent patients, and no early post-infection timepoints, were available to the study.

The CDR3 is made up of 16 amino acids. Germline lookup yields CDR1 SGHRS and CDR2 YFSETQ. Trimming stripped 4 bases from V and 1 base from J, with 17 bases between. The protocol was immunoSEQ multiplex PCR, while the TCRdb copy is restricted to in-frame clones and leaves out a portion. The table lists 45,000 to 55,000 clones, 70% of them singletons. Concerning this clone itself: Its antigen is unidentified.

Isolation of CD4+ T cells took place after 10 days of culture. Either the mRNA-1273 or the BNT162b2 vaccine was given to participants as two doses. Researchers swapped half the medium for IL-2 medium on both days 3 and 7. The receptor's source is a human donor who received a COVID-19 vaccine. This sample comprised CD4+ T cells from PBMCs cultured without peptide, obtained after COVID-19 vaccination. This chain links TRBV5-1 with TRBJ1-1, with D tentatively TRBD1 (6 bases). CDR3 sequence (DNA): TGCGCCAGCAGCGTTGGACAGAATCTGCGGAACACTGAAGCTTTCTTT. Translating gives CASSVGQNLRNTEAFF.